These 27 T cell receptor beta chains originate from one sample sequenced in a study of cytotoxic CD8 clonotypes in ibrutinib-treated CLL. The repertoire was sequenced with immunoSEQ multiplex PCR; TCRdb's copy has only in-frame clones and lacks some. The sample consists of 9,500 to 15,000 clones, 55% to 65% of them appearing once. The input for sequencing was PBMCs, taken before ibrutinib treatment. The receptors here all came from a human donor with chronic lymphocytic leukemia.

The rearrangement uses TRBV28 and TRBJ2-4; D might be TRBD1 (5 bases). The length of the CDR3 is 12 residues. The ends were cut back, 3 bases at V and 6 bases at J, with 6 bases in the middle. In germline, CDR1 is MDHEN, CDR2 SYDVKM. CDR3 sequence (DNA): TGTGCCAGCAGTTTGGGGCGAAACATTCAGTACTTC. It specifies CASSLGRNIQYF.

The J gene is TRBJ1-5, the V gene TRBV4-1; D is perhaps TRBD1 (5 bases). CDR1 and CDR2 from the germline V gene are MGHRA and YSYEKL. The CDR3 is 13 residues long. Trimming took 1 base from V and 7 from J, leaving 8 bases between them. CDR3: CASSQGGRQPQHF. CDR3 DNA: TGCGCCAGCAGCCAAGGGGGGAGGCAGCCCCAGCATTTT.

In its sample, this clone was seen a few times. V gene TRBV5-1 combines with J gene TRBJ2-7, with D possibly matching TRBD1 (5 bases). The CDR3 totals 15 residues. Germline assignment: CDR1 SGHRS and CDR2 YFSETQ. Between the trimmed V and J ends, which lost 0 bases and 3 bases, there was a span of 13 bases. The CDR3 reads CASSLVPGLGYEQYF. CDR3 coding DNA: TGCGCCAGCAGCTTGGTTCCAGGGCTGGGCTACGAGCAGTACTTC.

V is TRBV11-2 and J is TRBJ1-1; D is perhaps TRBD1 (6 bases). Germline CDR1 reads SGHAT; CDR2 reads FQNNGV. The CDR3 is made up of 16 amino acids. With 1 base removed from V and 6 bases from J, the gap between germline ends came to 18 bases. The CDR3 sequence: CASSLGVVTGGAEAFF. The CDR3 DNA follows: TGTGCCAGCAGCTTAGGGGTTGTAACGGGGGGCGCTGAAGCTTTCTTT.

The V call is TRBV27, the J call TRBJ1-1; a weak D match, TRBD1 (6 bases). The V end was cut by 6 bases, the J end by 0 bases, with 8 bases between. The germline gives CDR1 MNHEY, CDR2 SMNVEV (reference sequence). CDR3 length: 13 residues. The CDR3 DNA follows: TGTGCCAGCAGCGGACAGATGAACACTGAAGCTTTCTTT. Translation gives CASSGQMNTEAFF.

This clone was seen more than once but under ten times. This chain uses TRBV18 with TRBJ2-7; 12 bases fit TRBD2. Germline V gene sequence: CDR1 KGHSH, CDR2 LQKENI. The CDR3 consists of 13 residues. V trimming: 6 bases; J trimming: 6 bases; junction bases outside the gene matches: 3. The CDR3 loop is CASSPGLAGEQYF. The DNA for the CDR3 is TGTGCCAGCTCTCCGGGACTAGCGGGCGAGCAGTACTTC.

The J gene is TRBJ2-2, the V gene TRBV6-5, with unresolved D. Germline V gene lookup returns CDR1 MNHEY and CDR2 SVGAGI. The CDR3 consists of 13 residues. Trimming removed 6 bases at V and 2 bases at J, with 7 bases between. DNA of the CDR3: TGTGCCAGCAGCCGACATAACACCGGGGAGCTGTTTTTT. Protein: CASSRHNTGELFF.

This chain uses TRBV7-9 with TRBJ2-3; D is tentatively TRBD1 or TRBD2 (7 bases each). The CDR3 is 16 residues long. The germline V and J ends were trimmed by 0 bases and 7 bases, with 17 bases remaining between them. Germline values: CDR1 SEHNR, CDR2 FQNEAQ (reference sequence). The CDR3 DNA follows: TGTGCCAGCAGCTTAGCTTTCCAGGGGGGGACGTATACGCAGTATTTT. It codes for CASSLAFQGGTYTQYF. Drawing the rest from reference TRBV7-9 and TRBJ2-3, the complete variable domain is DTGVSQNPRHKITKRGQNVTFRCDPISEHNRLYWYRQTLGQGPEFLTYFQNEAQLEKSRLLSDRFSAERPKGSFSTLEIQRTEQGDSAMYLCASSLAFQGGTYTQYFGPGTRLTVL.

The gene calls are TRBV19 and TRBJ2-1; no clear D. The CDR3 is 13 residues long. Germline-derived CDR1 and CDR2 are LNHDA and SQIVND (reference sequence). Deletions cut 4 bases from V and 7 bases from J, with 11 bases between. DNA for the CDR3: TGTGCCAGTAGTACCGTGGTAGGGAATGAGCAGTTCTTC. Translation: CASSTVVGNEQFF.

This chain connects TRBV2 to TRBJ2-5, with 9 bases lining up with TRBD2. The CDR3 sequence is 15 residues long. V was pared by 9 bases and J by 1 base, with 9 bases of the junction left unmatched. Germline-derived CDR1 and CDR2 are SNHLY and FYNNEI. The CDR3 bases are TGTGCCAGTAACCCCCGCGGGGGGGCCCAAGAGACCCAGTACTTC. Amino acid sequence: CASNPRGGAQETQYF.

The chain recombines TRBV11-1 with TRBJ1-3; D remains ambiguous. Germline lookup yields CDR1 SGHAT and CDR2 FQDESV (reference sequence). The V and J ends lost 3 bases and 7 bases respectively, with 10 bases between them. The CDR3 has 13 residues. The CDR3 DNA reads TGTGCCAGCAGCTTCCGTACTGCGAACACCATATATTTT. Protein: CASSFRTANTIYF.

The chain joins TRBV29-1 to TRBJ2-3, with D perhaps TRBD2 (5 bases). CDR1 and CDR2 (germline): SQVTM, ANQGSEA. Trimming took 6 bases from V and 4 from J, leaving 17 bases between them. The CDR3 covers 14 residues. The CDR3 loop reads CSVAEDLSADTQYF. The CDR3 DNA follows: TGCAGCGTCGCAGAGGACTTGAGTGCAGATACGCAGTATTTT.

J is TRBJ2-7 and V is TRBV28; D may be TRBD1 (6 bases). CDR1 is MDHEN and CDR2 is SYDVKM in the germline V gene. The CDR3 runs to 16 residues. The V end lost 7 bases, the J end lost 4 bases, and 23 bases lay between the germline ends. This chain's CDR3 is CASNSPLQGPTYEQYF. The DNA for the CDR3 is TGTGCCAGCAACTCACCCCTACAGGGTCCTACTTACGAGCAGTACTTC.

The CDR3 nucleotides are TGTGCCGCAGGAAACACTGAAGCTTTCTTT. It yields the protein CAAGNTEAFF. This chain links TRBV6-5 with TRBJ1-1; D gene ambiguous. The V end was cut by 11 bases, the J end by 2 bases, with 6 bases between. The CDR3 totals 10 residues. Germline-derived CDR1 and CDR2 are MNHEY and SVGAGI.

The V gene is TRBV6-5, the J gene TRBJ2-1, with D possibly being TRBD1 or TRBD2 (5 bases each). The germline CDR1 and CDR2 sequences are MNHEY and SVGAGI. The CDR3 length is 13 residues. V dropped 6 bases and J dropped 9 bases, with 15 bases sitting between them. The CDR3 sequence is CASSEGKGGEQFF. The CDR3, as DNA: TGTGCCAGCAGCGAGGGGAAGGGCGGTGAGCAGTTCTTC.

The genes are TRBV5-1 and TRBJ2-5; 11 bases fit TRBD2. The CDR3 loop spans 17 amino acids. From germline, CDR1 is SGHRS and CDR2 YFSETQ. V shed 0 bases, J shed 2 bases, and the junction held 6 bases outside the gene matches. The CDR3 protein is CASSLALSSGGQETQYF. Written as DNA, the CDR3 is TGCGCCAGCAGCTTGGCCCTGTCTAGCGGGGGGCAAGAGACCCAGTACTTC. The variable domain in full, with the rest retrieved from reference TRBV5-1 and TRBJ2-5, is KAGVTQTPRYLIKTRGQQVTLSCSPISGHRSVSWYQQTPGQGLQFLFEYFSETQRNKGNFPGRFSGRQFSNSRSEMNVSTLELGDSALYLCASSLALSSGGQETQYFGPGTRLLVL.

On this clone itself: A much more abundant neighbour one base away suggests this may be a read error. The chain employs TRBV6-1 and TRBJ1-1; no reliable D call. Trimming left V 6 bases short and J 1 base short, with 6 bases between. Per the germline V gene, CDR1 is MNHNS and CDR2 is SASEGT. The CDR3 contains 12 residues. The CDR3 reads CASSPGNTEAFF. CDR3 sequence (DNA): TGTGCCAGCAGCCCAGGGAACACTGAAGCTTTCTTT.

V gene TRBV28 combines with J gene TRBJ1-5, with a weak D call TRBD1 (6 bases). CDR1 is MDHEN, CDR2 SYDVKM, per germline. The CDR3 is 14 amino acids. The CDR3 bases are TGTGCTATTAGACGGGGGCTTAGCAATCAGCCCCAGCATTTT. This codes for CAIRRGLSNQPQHF.

V and J are TRBV11-3 and TRBJ2-3, with D unresolved. Per the germline V gene, CDR1 is SGHNT and CDR2 is YENEEA. V shed 4 bases and J shed 5 bases, with 10 bases lying between them. The CDR3 length is 13 residues. The CDR3 is CASSSSWRDTQYF. The CDR3, as DNA: TGTGCCAGCAGCTCGTCCTGGAGAGATACGCAGTATTTT.

The chain is built from TRBV7-2 and TRBJ2-7, with D possibly being TRBD1 or TRBD2 (5 bases each). CDR3 size: 15 residues. Germline V CDR1 and CDR2: SGHTA, FQGNSA. V lost 1 base and J 0 bases, leaving 10 bases between the germline ends. Here the CDR3 reads CASSLESGSSYEQYF. Here the CDR3 DNA reads TGTGCCAGCAGCTTAGAGTCAGGGAGCTCCTACGAGCAGTACTTC.

The rearrangement links TRBV7-9 to TRBJ2-1; 7 bases fit TRBD2. J gave up 0 bases and V 2 bases, and 1 base lay outside the gene matches. This CDR3 comprises 15 residues. Germline loops: CDR1 SEHNR, CDR2 FQNEAQ (reference sequence). The CDR3 here is CASSLPGGSYNEQFF. For the CDR3, the DNA is TGTGCCAGCAGCTTACCGGGGGGCTCCTACAATGAGCAGTTCTTC.

There are a few counts of this clone. V and J are TRBV7-9 and TRBJ1-2; TRBD1 agrees at 7 bases. Germline V gene lookup returns CDR1 SEHNR and CDR2 FQNEAQ (reference sequence). This CDR3 comprises 14 residues. V was pared by 3 bases and J by 2 bases, with 3 bases of the junction left unmatched. The CDR3 DNA follows: TGTGCCAGCAGCTTTGGACAGGCCAACTATGGCTACACCTTC. Translated, it gives CASSFGQANYGYTF.

The chain recombines TRBV28 with TRBJ1-6; a weak D match, TRBD1 (6 bases). The germline V and J ends were trimmed by 7 bases and 6 bases, with 16 bases remaining between them. This CDR3 contains 15 residues. Germline V gene sequence: CDR1 MDHEN, CDR2 SYDVKM. CDR3 amino acids: CASINQGRGNSPLHF. The CDR3 region has the DNA TGTGCCAGCATAAACCAGGGCAGGGGTAATTCACCCCTCCACTTT.

Only a few counts were recorded for this clone. The CDR3 DNA follows: TGTGCCAGCAGCTTAGTTGGGACAAGTGCTGAAGCTTTCTTT. Its translation is CASSLVGTSAEAFF. The chain has TRBV11-2 and TRBJ1-1, with D tentatively TRBD1 (6 bases). The CDR3 is 14 residues long. Germline assignment: CDR1 SGHAT and CDR2 FQNNGV. V was pared by 1 base and J by 6 bases, with 12 bases between.

V is TRBV5-4 and J is TRBJ2-2, with D tentatively TRBD2 (6 bases). The V and J ends lost 4 bases and 3 bases respectively, with 13 bases between them. CDR3 length: 15 residues. The germline V gene has CDR1 SGHNT and CDR2 YYREEE (reference sequence). CDR3 DNA sequence: TGTGCCAGCAGCCCTGGACTAAAAGACACCGGGGAGCTGTTTTTT. It encodes CASSPGLKDTGELFF. Combining the CDR3 with reference TRBV5-4 and TRBJ2-2 gives the whole variable domain ETGVTQSPTHLIKTRGQQVTLRCSSQSGHNTVSWYQQALGQGPQFIFQYYREEENGRGNFPPRFSGLQFPNYSSELNVNALELDDSALYLCASSPGLKDTGELFFGEGSRLTVL.

This clone was picked up a small number of times. V gene TRBV6-6 combines with J gene TRBJ1-1, with TRBD1 as a possible D gene (6 bases). CDR3 size: 16 residues. The germline V gene has CDR1 MNHNY and CDR2 SVGAGI (reference sequence). Trimming removed 1 base at V and 0 bases at J, with 12 bases between. The CDR3 is CASSYYGGALNTEAFF. The CDR3 DNA sequence: TGTGCCAGCAGTTACTACGGGGGGGCTCTGAACACTGAAGCTTTCTTT.

This rearrangement joins TRBV7-3 to TRBJ2-5, with D hard to call. CDR3 length: 15 amino acids. The V end lost 3 bases, the J end lost 5 bases, and 16 bases lay between the germline ends. CDR1 and CDR2 (germline): SGHTA, FQGTGA. The CDR3 is CASSLGFGFQETQYF. The CDR3 bases are TGTGCCAGCAGCTTGGGGTTTGGTTTTCAGGAGACCCAGTACTTC.